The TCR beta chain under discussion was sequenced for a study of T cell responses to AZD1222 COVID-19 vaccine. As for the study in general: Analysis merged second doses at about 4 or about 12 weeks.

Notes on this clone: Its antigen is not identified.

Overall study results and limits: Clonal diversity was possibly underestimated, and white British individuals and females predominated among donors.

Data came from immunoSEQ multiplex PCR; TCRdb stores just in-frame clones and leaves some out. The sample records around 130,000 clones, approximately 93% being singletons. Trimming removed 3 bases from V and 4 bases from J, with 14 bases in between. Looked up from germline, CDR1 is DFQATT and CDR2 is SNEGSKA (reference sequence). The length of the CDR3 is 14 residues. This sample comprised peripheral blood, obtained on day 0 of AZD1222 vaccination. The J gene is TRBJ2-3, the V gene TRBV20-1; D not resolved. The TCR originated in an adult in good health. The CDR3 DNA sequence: TGCAGTGCTAGTCCAGCGCAGATGGCAGATACGCAGTATTTT. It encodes CSASPAQMADTQYF.